Described below is a single TCR beta chain sequence and its context. Germline V gene data show CDR1 as SGHTA and CDR2 as FQGNSA. CDR3 size: 13 residues. V was trimmed by 5 bases and J by 11 bases, leaving 18 bases between them. This sample was taken from a study of blood T cell repertoires in COVID-19. The protocol was immunoSEQ multiplex PCR, while the TCRdb copy is restricted to in-frame clones and leaves out a portion. The table has 250,000 or so clones, about 91% seen once. The chain links TRBV7-2 to TRBJ1-1; a weak D match, TRBD1 (6 bases). This clonotype was sampled from a man aged 40-55 years who had been exposed to COVID-19. Specimen: PBMCs or T cells enriched from blood (not recorded which). CDR3 sequence reads: CASSPQPTGSAFF. The CDR3 DNA reads TGTGCCAGCAGCCCCCAACCGACAGGTTCGGCTTTCTTT. Drawing the rest from reference TRBV7-2 and TRBJ1-1, the complete variable domain is GAGVSQSPSNKVTEKGKDVELRCDPISGHTALYWYRQSLGQGLEFLIYFQGNSAPDKSGLPSDRFSAERTGGSVSTLTIQRTQQEDSAVYLCASSPQPTGSAFFGQGTRLTVV.